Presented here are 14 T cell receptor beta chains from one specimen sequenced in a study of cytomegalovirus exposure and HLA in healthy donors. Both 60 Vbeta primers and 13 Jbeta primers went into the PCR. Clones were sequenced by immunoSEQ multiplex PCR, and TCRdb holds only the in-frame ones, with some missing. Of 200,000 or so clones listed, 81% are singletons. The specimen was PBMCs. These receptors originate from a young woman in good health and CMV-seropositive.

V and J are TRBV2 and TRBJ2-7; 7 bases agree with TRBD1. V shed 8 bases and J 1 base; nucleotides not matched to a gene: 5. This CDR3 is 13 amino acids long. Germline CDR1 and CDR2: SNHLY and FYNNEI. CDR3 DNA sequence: TGTGCCAGCGACCGGGACAGATCCTACGAGCAGTACTTC. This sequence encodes CASDRDRSYEQYF.

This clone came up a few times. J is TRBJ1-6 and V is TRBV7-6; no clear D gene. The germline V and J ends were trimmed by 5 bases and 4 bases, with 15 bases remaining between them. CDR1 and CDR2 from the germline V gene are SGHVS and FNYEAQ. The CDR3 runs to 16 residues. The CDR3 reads CASSNQPAGYNSPLHF. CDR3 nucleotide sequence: TGTGCCAGCAGCAATCAACCGGCCGGGTATAATTCACCCCTCCACTTT.

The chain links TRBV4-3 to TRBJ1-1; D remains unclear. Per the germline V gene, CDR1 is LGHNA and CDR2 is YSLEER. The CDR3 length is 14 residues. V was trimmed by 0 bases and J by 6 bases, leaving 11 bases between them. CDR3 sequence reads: CASSQDIQVAEAFF. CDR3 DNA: TGCGCCAGCAGCCAAGATATCCAGGTCGCTGAAGCTTTCTTT.

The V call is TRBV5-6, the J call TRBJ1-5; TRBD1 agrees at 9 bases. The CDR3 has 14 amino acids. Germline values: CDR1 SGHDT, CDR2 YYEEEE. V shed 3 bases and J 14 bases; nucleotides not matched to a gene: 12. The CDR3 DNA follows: TGTGCCAGCAGCTCCGGGACAGGGCCAAATAGTGAGCATTTT. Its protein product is CASSSGTGPNSEHF.

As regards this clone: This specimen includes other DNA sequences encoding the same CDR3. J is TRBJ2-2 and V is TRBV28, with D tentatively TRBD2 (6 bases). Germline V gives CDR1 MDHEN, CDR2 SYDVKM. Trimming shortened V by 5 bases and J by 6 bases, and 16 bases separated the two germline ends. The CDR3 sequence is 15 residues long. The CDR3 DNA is TGTGCCAGCAGTGGGTGGACGGGGGTGGCCGGGGAGCTGTTTTTT. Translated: CASSGWTGVAGELFF.

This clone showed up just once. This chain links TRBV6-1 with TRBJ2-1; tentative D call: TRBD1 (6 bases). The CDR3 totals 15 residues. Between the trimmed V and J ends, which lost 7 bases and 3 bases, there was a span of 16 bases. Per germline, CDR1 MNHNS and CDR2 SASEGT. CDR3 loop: CASNYQQGYYNEQFF. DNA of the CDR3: TGTGCCAGCAATTATCAGCAGGGGTACTACAATGAGCAGTTCTTC.

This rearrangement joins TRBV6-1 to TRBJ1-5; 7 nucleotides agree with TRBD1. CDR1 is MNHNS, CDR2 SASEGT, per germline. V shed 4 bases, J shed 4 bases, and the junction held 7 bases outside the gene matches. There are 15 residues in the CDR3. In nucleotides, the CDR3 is TGTGCCAGCAGTGTGGGGGACAGATGGAATCAGCCCCAGCATTTT. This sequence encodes CASSVGDRWNQPQHF.

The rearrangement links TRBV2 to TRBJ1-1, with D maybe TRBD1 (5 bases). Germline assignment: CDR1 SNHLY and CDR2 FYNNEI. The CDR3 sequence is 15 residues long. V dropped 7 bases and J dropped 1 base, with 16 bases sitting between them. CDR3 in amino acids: CASTSWPQENTEAFF. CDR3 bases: TGTGCCAGCACCTCCTGGCCACAGGAGAACACTGAAGCTTTCTTT.

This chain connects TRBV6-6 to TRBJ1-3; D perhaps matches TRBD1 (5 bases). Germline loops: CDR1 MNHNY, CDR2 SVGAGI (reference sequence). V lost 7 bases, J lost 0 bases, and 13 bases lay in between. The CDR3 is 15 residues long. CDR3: CASTPTVHSGNTIYF. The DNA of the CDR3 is TGTGCCAGCACGCCGACAGTACACTCTGGAAACACCATATATTTT.

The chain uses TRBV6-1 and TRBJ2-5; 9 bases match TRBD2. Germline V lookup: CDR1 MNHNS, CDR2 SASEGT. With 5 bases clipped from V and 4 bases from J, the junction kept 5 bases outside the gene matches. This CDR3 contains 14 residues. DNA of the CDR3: TGTGCCAGCAGTCAGGCGGGGGGGGTAGAGACCCAGTACTTC. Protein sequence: CASSQAGGVETQYF.

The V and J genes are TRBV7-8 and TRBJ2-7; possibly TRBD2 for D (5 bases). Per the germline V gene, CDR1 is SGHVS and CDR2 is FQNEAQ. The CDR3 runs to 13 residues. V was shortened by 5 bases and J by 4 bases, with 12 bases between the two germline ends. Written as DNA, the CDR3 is TGTGCCAGCAGCAAAGGAGGAAGATACGAGCAGTACGTC. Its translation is CASSKGGRYEQYV.

CDR3 DNA sequence: TGTGCCAGCAGCCTCTCTGGCGGGGGGAACACAGATACGCAGTATTTT. Protein sequence: CASSLSGGGNTDTQYF. The rearrangement links TRBV9 to TRBJ2-3; 8 positions agree with TRBD2. The CDR3 sequence is 16 residues long. The germline gives CDR1 SGDLS, CDR2 YYNGEE. After removal of 4 bases from V and 2 bases from J, the junction contained 9 bases not matched to a gene.

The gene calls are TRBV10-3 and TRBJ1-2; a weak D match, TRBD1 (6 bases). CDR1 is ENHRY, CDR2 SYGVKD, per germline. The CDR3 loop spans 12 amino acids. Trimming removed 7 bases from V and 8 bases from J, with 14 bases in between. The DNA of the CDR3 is TGTGCCATCACCCGGGACAACCGAGGCTACACCTTC. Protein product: CAITRDNRGYTF.

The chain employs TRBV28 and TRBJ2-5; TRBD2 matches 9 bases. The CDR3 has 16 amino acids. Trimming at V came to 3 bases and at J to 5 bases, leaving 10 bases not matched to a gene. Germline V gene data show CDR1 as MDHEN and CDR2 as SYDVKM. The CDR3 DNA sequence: TGTGCCAGCAGTTTCCTGCTAGCGGGGTTGAGGGAGACCCAGTACTTC. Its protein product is CASSFLLAGLRETQYF.